These T cell receptor beta chains were read from a single sample in a study of shared clonotypes between healthy human individuals. The method was immunoSEQ multiplex PCR; TCRdb's version includes in-frame clones alone and lacks a portion of them. Of approximately 2.4 million clones in the sample, 90% to 96% were seen once. Sequencing was performed on naive CD4+ T cells sorted from blood. These receptors were taken from a man aged 18 to 35 in good health. CDR3s include the opening cysteine and the closing phenylalanine or tryptophan. Each record gives: V gene, clone size, J gene, D gene, CDR3 protein, CDR3 DNA. D genes are given only for firm matches. Clone size is stated in some rows and not others, as once, few, many or a class when expanded.

>TRBV27|-|TRBJ2-2|TRBD1
CASRAGTGGLGELFF
TGTGCCAGCAGAGCCGGGACAGGGGGGTTGGGGGAGCTGTTTTTT
>TRBV5-4|-|TRBJ2-2|-
CASSLRLEGPTGELFF
TGTGCCAGCAGCTTGAGATTGGAGGGGCCCACCGGGGAGCTGTTTTTT
>TRBV18|-|TRBJ2-5|-
CASSPRGRFRETQYF
TGTGCCAGCTCACCACGGGGACGTTTTCGAGAGACCCAGTACTTC
>TRBV27|-|TRBJ1-2|-
CASSLTTPGRYGYTF
TGTGCCAGCAGTTTAACTACCCCGGGGAGGTATGGCTACACCTTC
>TRBV7-2|-|TRBJ2-5|-
CASSLGGAKETQYF
TGTGCCAGCAGCTTAGGGGGGGCGAAGGAGACCCAGTACTTC
>TRBV6-5|-|TRBJ1-1|TRBD1
CASRITGGTEAFF
TGTGCCAGCAGAATAACAGGGGGCACTGAAGCTTTCTTT
>TRBV5-5|-|TRBJ2-7|TRBD2
CASSLGLAGDSLYEQYF
TGTGCCAGCAGCCTAGGACTAGCGGGAGACTCCCTTTACGAGCAGTACTTC
>TRBV5-1|-|TRBJ2-3|TRBD2
CASNQRGGPDTQYF
TGCGCCAGCAACCAGCGGGGGGGCCCAGATACGCAGTATTTT
>TRBV28|-|TRBJ1-3|TRBD1
CASKGTGSGNTIYF
TGTGCCAGCAAGGGGACAGGTTCTGGAAACACCATATATTTT
>TRBV2|once|TRBJ2-5|-
CASRSGRLQETQYF
TGTGCCAGCAGGTCGGGACGGCTCCAAGAGACCCAGTACTTC
>TRBV10-3|-|TRBJ2-7|-
CAISPLSQYEQYF
TGTGCCATCAGTCCCCTTAGCCAATACGAGCAGTACTTC
>TRBV2|-|TRBJ1-2|-
CASSAGTVNYGYTF
TGTGCCAGCAGTGCGGGGACGGTGAACTATGGCTACACCTTC
>TRBV15|-|TRBJ2-7|-
CATSRESGYSSYEQYF
TGTGCCACCAGCAGAGAATCAGGCTACAGCTCCTACGAGCAGTACTTC
>TRBV5-1|-|TRBJ1-1|-
CASSQGGNTEAFF
TGCGCCAGCAGCCAGGGAGGGAACACTGAAGCTTTCTTT
>TRBV9|-|TRBJ1-5|-
CASSVGEGGSNQPQHF
TGTGCCAGCAGCGTAGGCGAAGGGGGAAGCAATCAGCCCCAGCATTTT
>TRBV30|-|TRBJ2-2|TRBD1
CAWSVRQDRGLPSTGELFF
TGTGCCTGGAGTGTAAGGCAGGACAGGGGGCTACCTAGCACCGGGGAGCTGTTTTTT
>TRBV6-6|-|TRBJ2-4|-
CASSSASAYPYF
TGTGCCAGCAGTTCCGCCTCGGCTTATCCGTACTTC
>TRBV27|-|TRBJ1-5|TRBD1
CASSGLGQGGNQPQHF
TGTGCCAGCAGTGGTCTCGGACAGGGAGGCAATCAGCCCCAGCATTTT
>TRBV6-5|-|TRBJ2-7|TRBD1
CASSYPDRASYEQYF
TGTGCCAGCAGTTACCCGGACAGGGCGTCCTACGAGCAGTACTTC
>TRBV4-1|-|TRBJ1-2|TRBD1
CASSQPDRDRYGYTF
TGCGCCAGCAGCCAGCCCGACAGGGACCGCTATGGCTACACCTTC
>TRBV29-1|once|TRBJ1-4|-
CSVAGREGLHEKLFF
TGCAGCGTAGCGGGCCGAGAGGGGTTGCATGAAAAACTGTTTTTT
>TRBV9|-|TRBJ2-1|TRBD2
CASSVEGLANEQFF
TGTGCCAGCAGCGTAGAAGGACTAGCAAATGAGCAGTTCTTC
>TRBV27|-|TRBJ2-7|-
CASSYAVGPGEQYF
TGTGCCAGCAGTTACGCCGTGGGGCCAGGAGAGCAGTACTTC
>TRBV7-8|-|TRBJ1-5|-
CASSPRQFNQPQHF
TGTGCCAGCAGCCCCAGACAGTTTAATCAGCCCCAGCATTTT
>TRBV27|-|TRBJ2-5|-
CAIGRGETQYF
TGTGCCATCGGGCGCGGGGAGACCCAGTACTTC
>TRBV28|-|TRBJ2-3|-
CASSLLGSGTDTQYF
TGTGCCAGCAGTTTACTAGGGTCAGGCACAGATACGCAGTATTTT
>TRBV7-8|-|TRBJ1-2|-
CASSPYSGAGGYTF
TGTGCCAGCAGCCCCTATTCGGGGGCGGGTGGCTACACCTTC
>TRBV10-1|-|TRBJ2-5|-
CASSESLGQETQYF
TGCGCCAGCAGTGAGTCGTTGGGACAAGAGACCCAGTACTTC
>TRBV5-6|-|TRBJ1-6|-
CASSVDFDSPLHF
TGTGCCAGCAGCGTGGACTTCGATTCACCCCTCCACTTT
>TRBV7-6|-|TRBJ1-1|-
CASSQAGNTEAFF
TGTGCCAGCAGCCAGGCGGGGAACACTGAAGCTTTCTTT
>TRBV6-7|-|TRBJ2-7|TRBD1
CASSYTGQAPPYEQYF
TGTGCCAGCAGTTATACCGGACAGGCGCCCCCCTACGAGCAGTACTTC
>TRBV7-9|-|TRBJ1-5|-
CASSSGQLNQPQHF
TGTGCCAGCAGCTCAGGTCAACTCAATCAGCCCCAGCATTTT
>TRBV7-2|-|TRBJ2-5|TRBD2
CASTRGSAAGVGRQETQYF
TGTGCCAGCACGCGAGGTTCTGCAGCGGGAGTAGGGAGGCAAGAGACCCAGTACTTC
>TRBV25-1|-|TRBJ1-3|-
CASSDPGLNSGNTIYF
TGTGCCAGCAGTGACCCGGGACTGAACTCTGGAAACACCATATATTTT
>TRBV25-1|-|TRBJ2-2|TRBD1
CASSERTGLYGELFF
TGTGCCAGCAGTGAGAGGACAGGGCTTTACGGGGAGCTGTTTTTT
>TRBV29-1|-|TRBJ1-1|TRBD1
CSVDRQGGGPEAFF
TGCAGCGTTGATAGACAGGGGGGAGGGCCTGAAGCTTTCTTT
>TRBV2|-|TRBJ2-1|-
CASSEVAGGGTEQFF
TGTGCCAGCAGTGAGGTGGCAGGGGGAGGGACTGAGCAGTTCTTC
>TRBV10-3|-|TRBJ2-5|TRBD1
CAIRKTGEEETQYF
TGTGCCATCAGGAAGACAGGGGAGGAGGAGACCCAGTACTTC
>TRBV2|-|TRBJ2-2|-
CASSARGKNTGELFF
TGTGCCAGCAGTGCTAGGGGAAAGAACACCGGGGAGCTGTTTTTT
>TRBV6-6|-|TRBJ1-5|-
CASTGDSNQPQHF
TGTGCCAGCACCGGGGATAGCAATCAGCCCCAGCATTTT
>TRBV4-1|-|TRBJ1-5|TRBD1
CASSQDRTGNSNQPQHF
TGCGCCAGCAGCCAAGACCGGACAGGGAATAGCAATCAGCCCCAGCATTTT
>TRBV11-2|-|TRBJ2-7|-
CASSSSKGNEQYF
-
>TRBV6-6|-|TRBJ2-3|-
CASKSGQGFPTDTQYF
TGTGCCAGCAAGAGCGGGCAAGGATTCCCCACAGATACGCAGTATTTT
>TRBV27|-|TRBJ2-7|-
CASSFWENYEQYF
TGTGCCAGCAGTTTTTGGGAAAACTACGAGCAGTACTTC
>TRBV7-2|once|TRBJ2-5|-
CASSLTTGARQETQYF
TGTGCCAGCAGCTTAACAACGGGAGCACGGCAAGAGACCCAGTACTTC
>TRBV11-3|-|TRBJ2-7|-
CASSLEGSEQYF
TGTGCCAGCAGCTTAGAGGGGTCCGAGCAGTACTTC
>TRBV6-1|-|TRBJ2-7|-
CASSATDSSSYEQYF
TGTGCCAGCAGTGCGACGGACTCCAGCTCCTACGAGCAGTACTTC
>TRBV30|-|TRBJ1-1|-
CAWSSGKTAMNTEAFF
TGTGCCTGGAGTTCGGGAAAGACAGCGATGAACACTGAAGCTTTCTTT
>TRBV5-1|-|TRBJ2-2|TRBD1
CASSLEGDSTGELFF
TGCGCCAGCAGCTTGGAAGGGGACAGCACCGGGGAGCTGTTTTTT
>TRBV29-1|-|TRBJ2-5|-
CSAKIRETQYF
TGCAGCGCCAAGATCCGCGAGACCCAGTACTTC
>TRBV14|-|TRBJ2-1|-
CASSLRTVGNEQFF
TGTGCCAGCAGCCTCAGGACAGTCGGCAATGAGCAGTTCTTC
>TRBV7-9|-|TRBJ2-2|TRBD2
CASSSEPGLPYTGELFF
TGTGCCAGCAGCTCAGAACCGGGACTACCCTACACCGGGGAGCTGTTTTTT
>TRBV30|-|TRBJ2-1|TRBD2
CAWSDRSGSSYNEQFF
TGTGCCTGGAGTGACCGGAGCGGGAGCTCCTACAATGAGCAGTTCTTC
>TRBV7-3|-|TRBJ2-3|-
CASSLVGARTDTQYF
TGTGCCAGCAGCTTAGTGGGGGCCCGCACAGATACGCAGTATTTT
>TRBV2|-|TRBJ2-7|-
CASSEWTHPLEQYF
TGTGCCAGCAGTGAGTGGACCCACCCGCTCGAGCAGTACTTC
>TRBV6-5|-|TRBJ1-2|-
CASSYLGKYGYTF
TGTGCCAGCAGTTATCTTGGGAAATATGGCTACACCTTC
>TRBV5-1|-|TRBJ2-2|TRBD2
CASSLGGSNTGELFF
TGCGCCAGCAGCTTGGGCGGGAGTAACACCGGGGAGCTGTTTTTT
>TRBV28|-|TRBJ2-7|-
CASSWGMRGLYEQYF
TGTGCCAGCAGTTGGGGTATGAGGGGCCTCTACGAGCAGTACTTC